This T cell receptor (beta chain) derives from a study of blood T cells in healthy people across ages. Study as a whole: With template switching, about one barcoded beta molecule was captured per two T cells. The study's findings and limits: No one knew whether donors had CMV, which possibly confounded expanded clonotype changes.

Combining a sample-barcoded 5' primer with a J-beta primer mix, a second PCR ran for about 6 to 11 cycles. From the 5' RACE reads, TCRdb called clonotypes with MiXCR, one entry per CDR3 protein. The sample carries around 940,000 distinct CDR3 sequences, 51% recorded once. The count of this clonotype is one. Its antigen is undetermined. The receptor was derived from a woman aged 60-70 years in good health. Sequencing used blood.

CDR3 protein: CASSIMGKQSKYF. The CDR3 DNA is TGTGCCAGCAGCATCATGGGGAAGCAATCTAAGTACTTC. The chain couples TRBV2 to TRBJ2-7; the D is unclear. The CDR3 is made up of 13 amino acids. The ends were cut back, 6 bases at V and 11 bases at J, with 20 bases in the middle. Per the germline V gene, CDR1 is SNHLY and CDR2 is FYNNEI.